Sequencing of this T cell receptor (beta chain) was carried out in a study of T-cell reconstitution after alpha-beta-depleted transplantation in children. In regard to this clonotype: Its target is unknown.

Study findings and constraints: TCRbeta diversity was high at day 60 in some patients (a result of surviving recipient T cells and thymic progenitors). Newly generated T cells supplied most T-cell counts and diversity one year post-transplant. Expanded graft clones numbering several hundred reportedly gave rise to alpha-beta T cells about two months after transplant.

Germline V lookup: CDR1 KGHDR, CDR2 SFDVKD. The CDR3 spans 14 residues. Trimming cost V 3 bases and J 7 bases, with 12 bases left between them. During its preparation, the TCRbeta library received unique molecular identifiers. TCRdb re-called the PCR reads through MiXCR, storing one row per CDR3 protein. The data hold around 490,000 distinct CDR3 sequences, with 11% observed a single time. The receptor was isolated from a female patient aged 2-9 years who had a stem cell transplant for aplastic anemia, so the T cells may come from the graft donor. Sequencing used PBMCs, mostly from graft donor cells, obtained 180 days after TCRalphabeta/CD19-depleted stem cell transplant. V usage is TRBV24-1 and J usage is TRBJ1-5, with a weak D call TRBD1 (5 bases). In DNA form, the CDR3 reads TGTGCCACCAGTGATCAGGGTGTGTTACAGCCCCAGCATTTT. Translating gives CATSDQGVLQPQHF.